This T cell receptor beta chain was recorded in a study of shared clonotypes between healthy human individuals. All donors were Caucasian adults living in Nashville, Tennessee. For this clone: Its antigen is undetermined.

The study's findings and limits: Naive CD4 clonotypes overlapped across a few donors at around 4.8%. Naive subsets generally exceeded memory subsets in estimated richness.

As processed by the authors: From ImmunoSEQ came sequences covering only the junction and carrying no quality scores, so filtering differed. Only in-frame clones appear in the TCRdb table, and some are missing; sequencing was by immunoSEQ multiplex PCR. The DNA was the basis for D and trimming; V, J and clone size are from that table. The top ten hold approximately 0.057% of the sample, which has about 610,000 clones, 97% seen once. This TCR was recovered from a woman between 25 and 40 years old in good health. The material sequenced was naive CD4+ T cells sorted from blood. Stated subset: CD45RA+ positively selected.

CDR3: CASSRKSGDGGEKLFF. In DNA form, the CDR3 reads TGCGCCAGCAGTAGGAAATCGGGTGATGGGGGTGAAAAACTGTTTTTT. The chain joins TRBV5-1 to TRBJ1-4; maybe TRBD1 (5 bases). The CDR3 sequence is 16 residues long. V dropped 5 bases and J dropped 7 bases, with 21 bases sitting between them. The germline gives CDR1 SGHRS, CDR2 YFSETQ.